This T cell receptor (beta chain) was captured in a study of radiation and T cells in renal cell carcinoma. Study-wide background: Nephrectomy followed 15 Gy stereotactic body radiation by 4 weeks.

Repertoires were generated with immunoSEQ multiplex PCR, while TCRdb's copy carries only in-frame clones and drops some. The sample lists about 120,000 clones; 81% were seen once. Time point: blood 2 weeks post-SBRT. Treatment reported: 15 Gy SBRT to primary tumor, nephrectomy 4 weeks later. Germline V lookup: CDR1 SGHVS, CDR2 FQNEAQ. The CDR3 sequence is 17 residues long. Trimming cost V 2 bases and J 2 bases; bases outside gene matches: 12. The receptor was derived from a man in his forties or fifties with renal cell carcinoma. This rearrangement joins TRBV7-8 to TRBJ2-7; 7 bases align to TRBD2. Sequenced here: blood, sampled from a patient whose treatment included radiotherapy and nephrectomy. The CDR3 reads CASSLIGGLADTYEQYF. DNA of the CDR3: TGTGCCAGCAGCTTAATAGGAGGCCTAGCGGACACCTACGAGCAGTACTTC.